The 11 T cell receptor beta chains reported below all come from one sample, sequenced in a study of T cell responses to AZD1222 COVID-19 vaccine. Assay used: immunoSEQ multiplex PCR; TCRdb lists only in-frame clones, some missing. The repertoire consists of tens of thousands of clones, with 90% occurring once and the leading ten covering 8.4%. Sequences were derived from peripheral blood, sampled on day 0 of AZD1222 vaccination. Receptor source: an adult in good health.

The chain uses TRBV4-3 and TRBJ2-2; D not certain. Trimming removed 0 bases at V and 8 bases at J, with 13 bases between. The CDR3 covers 15 residues. CDR1 is LGHNA and CDR2 is YSLEER in the germline V gene. The CDR3 is CASSQEAPVWGELFF. CDR3 coding DNA: TGCGCCAGCAGCCAAGAGGCTCCGGTTTGGGGGGAGCTGTTTTTT.

This sequence joins TRBV6-5 and TRBJ2-7, with 11 bases identical to TRBD1. The V segment lost 6 bases and the J segment 6 bases; nucleotides outside the gene matches: 7. The CDR3 length is 14 residues. Germline lookup yields CDR1 MNHEY and CDR2 SVGAGI. The CDR3 here is CASSRLGQGGEQYF. The CDR3 DNA is TGTGCCAGCAGCAGGCTGGGACAGGGGGGCGAGCAGTACTTC.

The V and J genes are TRBV2 and TRBJ1-6; no clear D gene. CDR3 size: 13 residues. The V gene lost 4 bases and the J gene lost 8 bases, with 9 bases spanning the gap. Germline V lookup: CDR1 SNHLY, CDR2 FYNNEI. CDR3 loop: CASSGPGDSPLHF. The CDR3 DNA follows: TGTGCCAGCAGTGGCCCCGGAGATTCACCCCTCCACTTT.

The rearrangement links TRBV6-5 to TRBJ2-1; 7 nucleotides line up with TRBD1. Germline V gene data show CDR1 as MNHEY and CDR2 as SVGAGI. CDR3 size: 14 residues. J lost 7 bases, V lost 2 bases, and 5 bases had no gene match. The CDR3 sequence: CASSYRTGRNEQFF. As DNA, the CDR3 is TGTGCCAGCAGTTACCGGACAGGTAGAAATGAGCAGTTCTTC.

This sequence joins TRBV7-2 and TRBJ2-3, with 9 bases aligning to TRBD2. The CDR3 has 16 residues. From germline, CDR1 is SGHTA and CDR2 FQGNSA. V lost 0 bases, J lost 2 bases, and 3 bases stayed unmatched. The CDR3 bases are TGTGCCAGCAGCTTAGCCGGCGGGGGGGCCACAGATACGCAGTATTTT. Residues: CASSLAGGGATDTQYF. Full variable domain (outside the CDR3, taken from reference TRBV7-2 and TRBJ2-3): GAGVSQSPSNKVTEKGKDVELRCDPISGHTALYWYRQSLGQGLEFLIYFQGNSAPDKSGLPSDRFSAERTGGSVSTLTIQRTQQEDSAVYLCASSLAGGGATDTQYFGPGTRLTVL.

The gene calls are TRBV6-5 and TRBJ2-3; D call uncertain. V was shortened by 4 bases and J by 1 base, with 12 bases between the two germline ends. The germline V gene encodes CDR1 MNHEY and CDR2 SVGAGI. This CDR3 has 15 amino acids. CDR3 DNA: TGTGCCAGCAGTTCTCTCAACGGAGGCACAGATACGCAGTATTTT. This encodes CASSSLNGGTDTQYF.

The rearrangement uses TRBV3-1 (or the pseudogene TRBV3-2) and TRBJ2-6; no definite D call. This CDR3 spans 15 amino acids. Germline V gene sequence: CDR1 LGHDT, CDR2 YNNKEL (reference sequence). V was trimmed by 1 base and J by 2 bases, leaving 6 bases between them. CDR3 residues: CASSQGVTGANVLTF. The CDR3 DNA is TGTGCCAGCAGCCAAGGGGTGACTGGGGCCAACGTCCTGACTTTC.

The chain combines TRBV19 with TRBJ1-3; D is possibly TRBD1 (5 bases). With 5 bases removed from V and 2 bases from J, the gap between germline ends came to 13 bases. Germline V gives CDR1 LNHDA, CDR2 SQIVND (reference sequence). This CDR3 is built from 15 residues. The chain's CDR3 is CASSGRGSAGNTIYF. The CDR3 DNA reads as TGTGCCAGTAGTGGCCGGGGGTCGGCTGGAAACACCATATATTTT.

V and J are TRBV6-2 or TRBV6-3 and TRBJ1-2; D is unresolved. Trimming removed 5 bases from V and 2 bases from J, with 3 bases in between. The CDR3 is made up of 11 amino acids. Germline assignment: CDR1 MNHEY and CDR2 SVGEGT. The CDR3 region has the DNA TGTGCCAGCAGTCCCAACTATGGCTACACCTTC. It encodes CASSPNYGYTF.

V and J are TRBV7-9 and TRBJ2-1, with 7 bases identical to TRBD1. The V gene end was trimmed by 5 bases and the J gene end by 4 bases; junction bases not matched to a gene: 8. The CDR3 has 15 amino acids. Looked up from germline, CDR1 is SEHNR and CDR2 is FQNEAQ (reference sequence). The CDR3 spells CASSPPGTEYNEQFF. The CDR3 nucleotides are TGTGCCAGCAGCCCACCCGGGACAGAATACAATGAGCAGTTCTTC.

The rearrangement links TRBV4-3 to TRBJ2-3, with D perhaps TRBD2 (5 bases). This CDR3 has 14 residues. Between the trimmed V and J ends, which lost 4 bases and 5 bases, there was a span of 13 bases. From germline, CDR1 is LGHNA and CDR2 YSLEER. CDR3: CASSPLGERDTQYF. DNA for the CDR3: TGCGCCAGCAGCCCGCTCGGGGAGAGAGATACGCAGTATTTT.